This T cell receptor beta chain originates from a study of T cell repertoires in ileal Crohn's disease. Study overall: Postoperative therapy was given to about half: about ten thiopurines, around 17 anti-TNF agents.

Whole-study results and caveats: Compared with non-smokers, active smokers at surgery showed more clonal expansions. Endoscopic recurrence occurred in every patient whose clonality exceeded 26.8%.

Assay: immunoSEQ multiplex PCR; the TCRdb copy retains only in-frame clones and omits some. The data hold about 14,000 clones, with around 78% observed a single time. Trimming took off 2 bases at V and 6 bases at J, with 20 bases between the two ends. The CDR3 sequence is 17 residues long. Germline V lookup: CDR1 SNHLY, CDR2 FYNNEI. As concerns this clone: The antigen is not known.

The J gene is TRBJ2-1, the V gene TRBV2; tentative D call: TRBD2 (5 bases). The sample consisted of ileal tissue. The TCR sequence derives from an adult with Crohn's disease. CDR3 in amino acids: CASSERNGEGWRNEQFF. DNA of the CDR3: TGTGCCAGCAGTGAAAGGAATGGAGAGGGCTGGCGCAATGAGCAGTTCTTC.